This T cell receptor (beta chain) is from a study of CXCR3-negative and CXCR3-positive naive CD8 T cells (dated by TCRdb to the late 2010s). With respect to the entire study: In total, 120 million to 150 million TRB reads were obtained, which works out to roughly 1.5 +/- 0.3 million reads per library. Diversity and physicochemical repertoire analyses covered about a dozen donors pooled from two independent experiments. TRBV-TRBJ cluster analysis included naive subsets from several donors and memory cells from 3 donors.

On the study overall, not on this receptor specifically: Because CXCR3 expression was partially decreased after cryopreservation, freshly isolated PBMCs were used for most assays. Because surface CD5, which is linked to self-reactivity in mice, was comparable between the naive subsets, TCR interaction strength was also inferred from TRB CDR3 physicochemical properties. Within the same donor, TRBV-TRBJ usage looked similar between naive CXCR3-negative and CXCR3-positive cells, but memory cells had distinct patterns. Repertoire diversity was comparably high in both naive subsets but much lower in memory CD8+ T cells. TRB CDR3s from CXCR3-positive naive cells showed higher hydrophobicity (lower Kidera factor 4), lower energy, and higher strength and volume indices than CXCR3-negative naive cells.

A note on this clonotype: The specificity of this receptor is unknown.

For CDR1 and CDR2, the germline V gene lists SGHTA and FQGNSA. The CDR3 goes from the cysteine to the phenylalanine over 16 residues. There is no recorded DNA. For every CD8+ T cell subset, about 300,000 cells were flow-sorted straight into RLT lysis buffer, and each subset was sorted in triplicate. Naive CD8+ T cells were defined stringently as CD45RO-CCR7+CD27+CD95- to exclude memory contaminants. Using standard density gradient centrifugation, peripheral blood mononuclear cells were isolated from buffy coats. A FACSAria III was used to flow-sort naive CD8+ T cells into CXCR3-negative and CXCR3-positive populations. An RNeasy Mini Kit was used to extract total RNA from the sorted cells. The instrument given in TCRdb is NextSeq 550. The Human TCR Profiling Kit (MiLaboratory) was used to make UMI-labeled 5' RACE TRB cDNA libraries. cDNA synthesis used the entire amount of extracted RNA, and PCR amplification then used the entire amount of cDNA produced. Libraries were prepared in parallel using an identical number of PCR cycles. Turning to the authors' computational methods: With a minimum of two reads required per UMI, MIGEC and MiXCR pulled out about 53,000 +/- 10,000 unique UMI-labeled TRB cDNA molecules from each library. On average, each library contained approximately 40,000 +/- 10,000 functional in-frame TRB CDR3 nucleotide clonotypes without stop codons. After each sample was downsampled to 5000 UMI-labeled TRB molecules, VDJtools was used to calculate diversity metrics such as normalized Shannon-Wiener and Chao1. VDJtools computed clonotype-size-weighted physicochemical properties of the central five CDR3 residues: interaction energy, strength, volume and Kidera factor 4. TCRdb reanalyzed the reads, keeping one entry per CDR3 protein sequence and omitting DNA. The V and J calls were determined by TCRdb, not by the authors. This sample's clone table shows more than 40,000 distinct CDR3 sequences. The ten largest clonotypes hold around 1.6% of the sample.

The clonotype was recovered from a human donor in good health. Some clones in this sample may be carry-over from other donors' samples. This chain is built from TRBV7-2 and TRBJ1-2; no DNA is available, so the TRBD1 call from TCRdb remains unchecked. The sequencing sample was made of naive CXCR3- CD8+ T cells from blood. This sample's cell subset or site label indicates: CD45RO-CCR7+CD27+CD95- naive CD8+ T cells lacking CXCR3 (TNR3-). CDR3 loop: CASSLIGTGSNYGYTF. The CDR3 plus the reference TRBV7-2 and TRBJ1-2 genes for the other parts give the full variable domain: GAGVSQSPSNKVTEKGKDVELRCDPISGHTALYWYRQSLGQGLEFLIYFQGNSAPDKSGLPSDRFSAERTGGSVSTLTIQRTQQEDSAVYLCASSLIGTGSNYGYTFGSGTRLTVV.